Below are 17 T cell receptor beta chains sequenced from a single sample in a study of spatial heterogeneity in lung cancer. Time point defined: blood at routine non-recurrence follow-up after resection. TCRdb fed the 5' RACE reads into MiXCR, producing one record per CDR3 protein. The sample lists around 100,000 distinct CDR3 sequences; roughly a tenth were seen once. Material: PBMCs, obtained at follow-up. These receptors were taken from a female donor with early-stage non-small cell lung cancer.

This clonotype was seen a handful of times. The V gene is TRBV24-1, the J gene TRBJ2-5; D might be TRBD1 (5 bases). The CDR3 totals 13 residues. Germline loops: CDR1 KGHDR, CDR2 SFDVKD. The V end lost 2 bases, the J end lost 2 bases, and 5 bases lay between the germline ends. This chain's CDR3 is CATSDWTQETQYF. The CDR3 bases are TGTGCCACCAGTGATTGGACACAAGAGACCCAGTACTTC.

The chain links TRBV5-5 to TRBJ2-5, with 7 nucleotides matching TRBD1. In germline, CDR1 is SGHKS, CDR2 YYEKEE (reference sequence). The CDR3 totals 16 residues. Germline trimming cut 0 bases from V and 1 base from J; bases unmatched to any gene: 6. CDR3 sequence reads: CASSLGPGTVQETQYF. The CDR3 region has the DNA TGTGCCAGCAGCTTGGGTCCCGGGACAGTCCAAGAGACCCAGTACTTC.

The CDR3 is CASSPGLAGSSYNEQFF. CDR3 DNA sequence: TGTGCCAGCAGTCCCGGACTAGCGGGAAGCTCCTACAATGAGCAGTTCTTC. V and J are TRBV28 and TRBJ2-1, with 12 bases that match TRBD2. The CDR3 loop spans 17 amino acids. Germline V lookup: CDR1 MDHEN, CDR2 SYDVKM. After removal of 5 bases from V and 0 bases from J, the junction contained 5 bases not matched to a gene.

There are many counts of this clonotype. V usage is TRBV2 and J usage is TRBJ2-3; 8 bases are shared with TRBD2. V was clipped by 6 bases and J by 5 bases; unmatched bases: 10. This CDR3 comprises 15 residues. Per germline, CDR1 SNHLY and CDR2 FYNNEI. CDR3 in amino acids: CASRLRAGEGDTQYF. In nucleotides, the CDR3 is TGTGCCAGCAGACTCAGAGCGGGAGAAGGAGATACGCAGTATTTT. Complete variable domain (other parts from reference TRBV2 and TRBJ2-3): EPEVTQTPSHQVTQMGQEVILRCVPISNHLYFYWYRQILGQKVEFLVSFYNNEISEKSEIFDDQFSVERPDGSNFTLKIRSTKLEDSAMYFCASRLRAGEGDTQYFGPGTRLTVL.

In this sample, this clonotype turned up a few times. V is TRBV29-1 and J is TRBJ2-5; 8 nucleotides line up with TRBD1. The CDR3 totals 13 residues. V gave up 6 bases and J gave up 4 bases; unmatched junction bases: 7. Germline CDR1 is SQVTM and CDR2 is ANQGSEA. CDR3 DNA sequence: TGCAGCGTCTTACGACAGGGGAGAGAGACCCAGTACTTC. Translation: CSVLRQGRETQYF.

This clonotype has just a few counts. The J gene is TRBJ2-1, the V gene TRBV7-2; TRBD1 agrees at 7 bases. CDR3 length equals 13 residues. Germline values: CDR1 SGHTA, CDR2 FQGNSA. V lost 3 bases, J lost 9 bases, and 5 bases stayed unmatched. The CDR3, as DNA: TGTGCCAGCAGCTTCGGGACAGAGGGTGAGCAGTTCTTC. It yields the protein CASSFGTEGEQFF. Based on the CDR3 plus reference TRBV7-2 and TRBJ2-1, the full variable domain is GAGVSQSPSNKVTEKGKDVELRCDPISGHTALYWYRQSLGQGLEFLIYFQGNSAPDKSGLPSDRFSAERTGGSVSTLTIQRTQQEDSAVYLCASSFGTEGEQFFGPGTRLTVL.

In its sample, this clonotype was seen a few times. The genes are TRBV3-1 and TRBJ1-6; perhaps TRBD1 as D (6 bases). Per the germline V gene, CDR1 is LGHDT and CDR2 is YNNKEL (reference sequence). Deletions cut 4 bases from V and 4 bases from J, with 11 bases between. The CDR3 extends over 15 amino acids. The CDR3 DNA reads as TGTGCCAGCAGCCCAGGGGCGAAGTATAATTCACCCCTCCACTTT. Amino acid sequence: CASSPGAKYNSPLHF.

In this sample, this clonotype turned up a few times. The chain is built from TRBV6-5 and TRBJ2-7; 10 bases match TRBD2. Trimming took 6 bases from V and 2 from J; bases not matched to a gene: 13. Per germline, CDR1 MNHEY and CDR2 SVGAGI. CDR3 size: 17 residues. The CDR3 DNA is TGTGCCAGCAGGCTACGATCGGGACTAGCGACAACCTACGAGCAGTACTTC. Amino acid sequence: CASRLRSGLATTYEQYF.

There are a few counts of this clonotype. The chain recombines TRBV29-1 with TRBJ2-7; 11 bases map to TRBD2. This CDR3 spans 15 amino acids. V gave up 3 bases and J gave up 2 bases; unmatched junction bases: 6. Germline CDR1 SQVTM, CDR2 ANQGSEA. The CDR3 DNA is TGCAGCGTTGAGAACACTAGCGGGAGAGCCTACGAGCAGTACTTC. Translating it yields CSVENTSGRAYEQYF.

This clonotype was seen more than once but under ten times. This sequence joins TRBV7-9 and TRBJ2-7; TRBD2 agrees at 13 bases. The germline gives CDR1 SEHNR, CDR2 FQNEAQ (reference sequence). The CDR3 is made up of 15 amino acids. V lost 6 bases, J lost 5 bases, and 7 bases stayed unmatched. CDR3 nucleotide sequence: TGTGCCAGCAGGGCCGGGACTAGCGGGAACAACGAGCAGTACGTC. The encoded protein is CASRAGTSGNNEQYV.

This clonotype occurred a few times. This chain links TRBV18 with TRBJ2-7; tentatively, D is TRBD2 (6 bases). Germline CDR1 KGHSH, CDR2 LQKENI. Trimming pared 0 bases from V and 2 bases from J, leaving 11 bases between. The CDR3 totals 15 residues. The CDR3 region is CASSPPLGLPYEQYF. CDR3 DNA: TGTGCCAGCTCACCACCGTTGGGACTCCCCTACGAGCAGTACTTC.

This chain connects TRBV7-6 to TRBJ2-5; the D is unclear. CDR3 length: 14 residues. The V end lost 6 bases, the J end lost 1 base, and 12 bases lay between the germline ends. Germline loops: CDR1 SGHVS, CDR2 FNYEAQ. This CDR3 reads CASSLNAVQETQYF. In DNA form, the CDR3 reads TGTGCCAGCAGTTTGAATGCCGTCCAAGAGACCCAGTACTTC. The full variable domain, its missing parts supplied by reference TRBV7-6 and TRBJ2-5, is GAGVSQSPRYKVTKRGQDVALRCDPISGHVSLYWYRQALGQGPEFLTYFNYEAQQDKSGLPNDRFSAERPEGSISTLTIQRTEQRDSAMYRCASSLNAVQETQYFGPGTRLLVL.

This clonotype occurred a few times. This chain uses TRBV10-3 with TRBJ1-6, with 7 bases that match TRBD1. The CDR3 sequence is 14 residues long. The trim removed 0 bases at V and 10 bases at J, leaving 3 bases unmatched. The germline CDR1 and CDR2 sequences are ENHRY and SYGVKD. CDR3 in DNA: TGTGCCATCAGTGAGTCAGGGGGCAGGTCACCCCTCCACTTT. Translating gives CAISESGGRSPLHF.

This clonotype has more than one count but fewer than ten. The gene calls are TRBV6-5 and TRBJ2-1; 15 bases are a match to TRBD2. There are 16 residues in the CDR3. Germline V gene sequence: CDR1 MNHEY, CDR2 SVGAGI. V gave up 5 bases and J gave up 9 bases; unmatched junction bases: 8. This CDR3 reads CASSTGTSGRFGEQFF. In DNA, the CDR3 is TGTGCCAGCAGTACGGGGACTAGCGGGAGGTTTGGTGAGCAGTTCTTC.

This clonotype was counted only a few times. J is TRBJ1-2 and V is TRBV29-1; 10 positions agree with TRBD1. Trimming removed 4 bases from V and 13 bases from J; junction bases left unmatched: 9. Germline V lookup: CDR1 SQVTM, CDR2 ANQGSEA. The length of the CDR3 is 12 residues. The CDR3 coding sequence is TGCAGCGTTGTTGGGACAGGGGTTGAACGCACCTTC. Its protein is CSVVGTGVERTF.

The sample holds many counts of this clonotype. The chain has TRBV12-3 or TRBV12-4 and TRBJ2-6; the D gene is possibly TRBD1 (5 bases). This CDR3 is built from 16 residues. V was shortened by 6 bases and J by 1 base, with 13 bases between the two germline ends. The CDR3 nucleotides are TGTGCCAGCAGCTGGAGATCAGGGTCTGGGGCCAACGTCCTGACTTTC. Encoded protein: CASSWRSGSGANVLTF.

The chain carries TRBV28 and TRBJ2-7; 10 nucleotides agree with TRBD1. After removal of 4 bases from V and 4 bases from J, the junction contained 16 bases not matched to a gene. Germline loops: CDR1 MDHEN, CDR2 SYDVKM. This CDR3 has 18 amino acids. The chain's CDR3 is CASSSPARRTGGRYEQYF. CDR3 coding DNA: TGTGCCAGCAGTTCACCTGCCCGGCGGACAGGGGGGAGATACGAGCAGTACTTC.